The 28 T cell receptor beta chains below come from one sample, sequenced in a study of blood T cell repertoires in COVID-19. Produced via immunoSEQ multiplex PCR; TCRdb's table is partial and in-frame only. The sample carries 250,000 to 300,000 clones, around four fifths recorded once. Sequenced material: peripheral blood. The receptors come from a man older than 75 with acute or convalescent COVID-19.

This rearrangement joins TRBV7-2 to TRBJ1-2; D is unresolved. V lost 5 bases and J lost 4, with 14 bases in between. This CDR3 comprises 14 residues. Germline values: CDR1 SGHTA, CDR2 FQGNSA. The CDR3 DNA sequence: TGTGCCAGCAGCCTCGAGCGACGGATCTATGGCTACACCTTC. This codes for CASSLERRIYGYTF.

The chain links TRBV10-1 to TRBJ1-5; no reliable D call. The CDR3 length is 12 residues. Germline V CDR1 and CDR2: WNHNN, SYGVQD (reference sequence). Trimming cost V 3 bases and J 5 bases, with 5 bases left between them. CDR3 in amino acids: CASSETDQPQHF. The CDR3 nucleotides read TGCGCCAGCAGTGAAACAGATCAGCCCCAGCATTTT.

Worth noting for this clone: This may come from a read error, since a much larger clone is one base off. The chain recombines TRBV5-4 with TRBJ2-7; unclear D gene. Germline V CDR1 and CDR2: SGHNT, YYREEE (reference sequence). Trimming cost V 0 bases and J 2 bases, with 6 bases left between them. The CDR3 length is 13 residues. The CDR3 loop reads CASSLDRAYEQYF. CDR3 in DNA: TGTGCCAGCAGCTTGGACAGAGCCTACGAGCAGTACTTC. Based on the CDR3 plus reference TRBV5-4 and TRBJ2-7, the full variable domain is ETGVTQSPTHLIKTRGQQVTLRCSSQSGHNTVSWYQQALGQGPQFIFQYYREEENGRGNFPPRFSGLQFPNYSSELNVNALELDDSALYLCASSLDRAYEQYFGPGTRLTVT.

This clone is a singleton in its sample. The gene calls are TRBV3-1 (or the pseudogene TRBV3-2) and TRBJ1-6; no clear D. Looked up from germline, CDR1 is LGHDT and CDR2 is YNNKEL (reference sequence). The CDR3 sequence is 14 residues long. The ends were cut back, 0 bases at V and 7 bases at J, with 7 bases in the middle. The CDR3 region is CASSQDKQNSPLHF. The CDR3 nucleotides are TGTGCCAGCAGCCAAGACAAACAAAATTCACCCCTCCACTTT.

The V and J genes are TRBV19 and TRBJ2-6; maybe TRBD1 (6 bases). CDR1 is LNHDA, CDR2 SQIVND, per germline (reference sequence). Trimming stripped 3 bases from V and 1 base from J, with 13 bases between. The CDR3 has 17 residues. Here the CDR3 DNA reads TGTGCCAGTAGTATGGGGACACTAAATTCTGGGGCCAACGTCCTGACTTTC. This translates into CASSMGTLNSGANVLTF.

CDR3 loop: CASSSLPERQTQYF. CDR3 DNA sequence: TGCGCCAGCAGCTCGCTACCGGAGAGGCAGACCCAGTACTTC. This sequence joins TRBV5-1 and TRBJ2-5; D gene ambiguous. V lost 3 bases to trimming and J lost 6 bases, with 15 bases between them. Germline V lookup: CDR1 SGHRS, CDR2 YFSETQ. The CDR3 extends over 14 amino acids.

This clone was found once. V and J are TRBV27 and TRBJ2-1, with 10 nucleotides matching TRBD2. Germline values: CDR1 MNHEY, CDR2 SMNVEV (reference sequence). The length of the CDR3 is 17 residues. J lost 0 bases, V lost 7 bases, and 9 bases had no gene match. The chain's CDR3 is CASTLLSGRGSYNEQFF. The CDR3 DNA sequence: TGTGCCAGCACCCTCCTAAGCGGGAGGGGCTCCTACAATGAGCAGTTCTTC.

The chain links TRBV7-9 to TRBJ2-2; D gene ambiguous. The CDR3 is 15 amino acids. The germline V gene has CDR1 SEHNR and CDR2 FQNEAQ (reference sequence). Deletions cut 5 bases from V and 0 bases from J, with 10 bases between. DNA of the CDR3: TGTGCCAGCAGCGGCAACAGACCGAACACCGGGGAGCTGTTTTTT. This codes for CASSGNRPNTGELFF.

J is TRBJ2-5 and V is TRBV5-1, with TRBD2 as a possible D gene (6 bases). The CDR3 has 13 residues. V lost 5 bases, J lost 1 base, and 9 bases lay in between. CDR1 is SGHRS, CDR2 YFSETQ, per germline. Here the CDR3 reads CASSPTSQETQYF. CDR3 DNA: TGCGCCAGCAGTCCGACTAGCCAAGAGACCCAGTACTTC.

The V gene is TRBV7-8, the J gene TRBJ2-5; 7 bases align to TRBD2. Looked up from germline, CDR1 is SGHVS and CDR2 is FQNEAQ. This CDR3 is built from 13 residues. With 3 bases clipped from V and 4 bases from J, the junction kept 2 bases outside the gene matches. The CDR3 spells CASSFGGLETQYF. The DNA for the CDR3 is TGTGCCAGCAGCTTCGGGGGGTTAGAGACCCAGTACTTC.

This clone was seen once. The chain couples TRBV6-2 or TRBV6-3 to TRBJ2-1; the match to TRBD1 covers 10 bases. The CDR3 is 16 amino acids. Germline trimming cut 5 bases from V and 10 bases from J; bases unmatched to any gene: 14. Germline values: CDR1 MNHEY, CDR2 SVGEGT. In DNA form, the CDR3 reads TGTGCCAGCAGTCGAACCGGGACAGGGGTCCCTAGCGAGCAGTTCTTC. This translates into CASSRTGTGVPSEQFF.

The J gene is TRBJ1-1, the V gene TRBV27, with D uncertain. The length of the CDR3 is 13 residues. CDR1 and CDR2 from the germline V gene are MNHEY and SMNVEV (reference sequence). V lost 5 bases and J 1 base, leaving 8 bases between the germline ends. This CDR3 is CASSKGENTEAFF. The CDR3 nucleotides are TGTGCCAGCAGTAAGGGAGAGAACACTGAAGCTTTCTTT.

The chain combines TRBV5-1 with TRBJ2-1; 11 bases line up with TRBD2. CDR1 SGHRS and CDR2 YFSETQ come from the germline V gene. The CDR3 runs to 14 residues. Trimming cost V 1 base and J 10 bases; bases outside gene matches: 4. The CDR3 spells CASSLPGLAEEQFF. The CDR3 bases are TGCGCCAGCAGCTTGCCGGGACTAGCGGAAGAGCAGTTCTTC.

CDR3 sequence reads: CASRPLSSGNEQFF. The DNA of the CDR3 is TGTGCCAGCAGACCCCTTTCTTCGGGCAATGAGCAGTTCTTC. The chain links TRBV28 to TRBJ2-1; D is unclear. V dropped 6 bases and J dropped 6 bases, with 15 bases sitting between them. This CDR3 has 14 amino acids. Germline values: CDR1 MDHEN, CDR2 SYDVKM.

J is TRBJ1-1 and V is TRBV12-3 or TRBV12-4; D call uncertain. The V and J ends lost 5 bases and 1 base respectively, with 8 bases between them. The CDR3 extends over 13 amino acids. The CDR3 region is CASSPRRNTEAFF. The CDR3 region has the DNA TGTGCCAGCAGTCCGCGCCGGAACACTGAAGCTTTCTTT.

In its sample, this clone was seen once. The chain joins TRBV6-5 to TRBJ1-1, with D possibly matching TRBD1 (5 bases). Per germline, CDR1 MNHEY and CDR2 SVGAGI. This CDR3 comprises 13 residues. V was shortened by 9 bases and J by 1 base, with 12 bases between the two germline ends. The DNA of the CDR3 is TGTGCCAGTAGGATTGGACAGAACACTGAAGCTTTCTTT. The encoded protein is CASRIGQNTEAFF.

The chain has TRBV9 and TRBJ1-5; no definite D call. The CDR3 loop spans 15 amino acids. Germline V gene sequence: CDR1 SGDLS, CDR2 YYNGEE. With 0 bases removed from V and 7 bases from J, the gap between germline ends came to 14 bases. The CDR3 here is CASSVGWQEAQPQHF. CDR3 DNA sequence: TGTGCCAGCAGCGTAGGGTGGCAGGAGGCACAGCCCCAGCATTTT.

V gene TRBV5-6 combines with J gene TRBJ2-7, with 9 bases matching TRBD1. The trim removed 4 bases at V and 3 bases at J, leaving 11 bases unmatched. This CDR3 has 16 amino acids. Germline V lookup: CDR1 SGHDT, CDR2 YYEEEE. CDR3 sequence reads: CASSTKQGARSYEQYF. DNA for the CDR3: TGTGCCAGCAGCACCAAACAGGGGGCGCGTAGCTACGAGCAGTACTTC.

This clone was observed a few times. The chain carries TRBV10-3 and TRBJ1-3, with D perhaps matching TRBD1 (5 bases). Germline lookup yields CDR1 ENHRY and CDR2 SYGVKD. The CDR3 is 17 amino acids. Trimming cost V 0 bases and J 0 bases, with 12 bases left between them. In nucleotides, the CDR3 is TGTGCCATCAGTGAGTCTGCCAGGGCTGACTCTGGAAACACCATATATTTT. This codes for CAISESARADSGNTIYF.

This clone has a count of ten or more. The chain joins TRBV19 to TRBJ1-1; 12 nucleotides align to TRBD1. The CDR3 is 15 residues long. CDR1 is LNHDA, CDR2 SQIVND, per germline (reference sequence). V was pared by 7 bases and J by 5 bases, with 8 bases of the junction left unmatched. CDR3 bases: TGTGCCAGTATTCGGGACAGGGGGCAAGGAACTGAAGCTTTCTTT. It translates to CASIRDRGQGTEAFF.

The chain is built from TRBV4-1 and TRBJ1-2; 9 bases map to TRBD1. The length of the CDR3 is 15 residues. CDR1 MGHRA and CDR2 YSYEKL come from the germline V gene. The V and J ends lost 0 bases and 8 bases, in that order; junction bases with no gene match: 7. CDR3 nucleotides: TGCGCCAGCAGCCAAGATGCACAGGGGGCGCGGGGCTACACCTTC. As protein: CASSQDAQGARGYTF.

As to this clone: This CDR3 is also generated by other DNA sequences in the sample. The CDR3 is CASSFSGGGTDTQYF. Here the CDR3 DNA reads TGCGCCAGCAGCTTCAGCGGGGGCGGCACAGATACGCAGTATTTT. The V call is TRBV5-1, the J call TRBJ2-3; 8 nucleotides line up with TRBD2. V lost 2 bases to trimming and J lost 1 base; unmatched junction nucleotides: 3. Germline V CDR1 and CDR2: SGHRS, YFSETQ. CDR3 size: 15 residues. Using reference TRBV5-1 and TRBJ2-3 for the parts outside the CDR3, the full variable domain is KAGVTQTPRYLIKTRGQQVTLSCSPISGHRSVSWYQQTPGQGLQFLFEYFSETQRNKGNFPGRFSGRQFSNSRSEMNVSTLELGDSALYLCASSFSGGGTDTQYFGPGTRLTVL.

This rearrangement joins TRBV24-1 to TRBJ1-5; possibly TRBD1 for D (5 bases). The germline V gene has CDR1 KGHDR and CDR2 SFDVKD. CDR3 size: 12 residues. V gave up 9 bases and J gave up 11 bases, with 16 bases separating them. The CDR3 sequence is CATSGPGGAQHF. The CDR3 DNA is TGTGCCACCTCGGGACCGGGGGGGGCCCAGCATTTT.

About this clone: The sample has other DNA sequences that encode this CDR3 too. The V and J genes are TRBV30 and TRBJ2-7, with TRBD1 matching 9 bases. The germline V gene has CDR1 GTSNPN and CDR2 SVGIG (reference sequence). Germline trimming cut 1 base from V and 4 bases from J; bases unmatched to any gene: 2. This CDR3 has 13 residues. This chain's CDR3 is CAWSEDRGYEQYF. In DNA form, the CDR3 reads TGTGCCTGGAGTGAGGACAGGGGATACGAGCAGTACTTC. The full variable domain, rest sourced from reference TRBV30 and TRBJ2-7, is SQTIHQWPATLVQPVGSPLSLECTVEGTSNPNLYWYRQAAGRGLQLLFYSVGIGQISSEVPQNLSASRPQDRQFILSSKKLLLSDSGFYLCAWSEDRGYEQYFGPGTRLTVT.

This chain links TRBV5-1 with TRBJ2-3; TRBD1 agrees at 7 bases. Germline V gene lookup returns CDR1 SGHRS and CDR2 YFSETQ. CDR3 length equals 14 residues. Unmatched junction bases numbered 9, after V lost 3 bases and J lost 8 bases. This chain's CDR3 is CASSYGTVGFTQYF. DNA of the CDR3: TGCGCCAGCAGCTACGGGACAGTCGGGTTTACGCAGTATTTT.

The gene calls are TRBV10-3 and TRBJ2-7; no clear D gene. Per the germline V gene, CDR1 is ENHRY and CDR2 is SYGVKD. Trimming pared 4 bases from V and 3 bases from J, leaving 7 bases between. The CDR3 contains 12 residues. The CDR3 is CAISGTVYEQYF. CDR3 DNA: TGTGCCATCAGTGGAACAGTCTACGAGCAGTACTTC.

This chain joins TRBV19 and TRBJ1-5; 8 positions match TRBD1. Unmatched junction bases numbered 9, after V lost 8 bases and J lost 3 bases. Per the germline V gene, CDR1 is LNHDA and CDR2 is SQIVND (reference sequence). This CDR3 is 15 amino acids long. CDR3 protein: CASAKGQVYNQPQHF. The DNA of the CDR3 is TGTGCCAGTGCTAAGGGACAGGTCTACAATCAGCCCCAGCATTTT.

The sample holds a few counts of this clone. J is TRBJ2-5 and V is TRBV28, with TRBD2 identical over 11 bases. The germline gives CDR1 MDHEN, CDR2 SYDVKM. This CDR3 spans 17 amino acids. Trimming removed 6 bases from V and 4 bases from J; junction bases left unmatched: 13. CDR3 nucleotide sequence: TGTGCCAGCAGCTATAGGACTAGCGGGTCTTTCGGAGAGACCCAGTACTTC. Residues: CASSYRTSGSFGETQYF.